A single sample is the source of the 30 T cell receptor beta chains below, sequenced in a study of blood T cell repertoires in COVID-19. This table comes from immunoSEQ multiplex PCR, and its TCRdb copy is limited to in-frame clones, with some not included. Here the sample spans about 120,000 clones, 88% being singletons. Material for sequencing was peripheral blood. The receptor source for this set is a woman aged 80 or over with acute or convalescent COVID-19.

This rearrangement joins TRBV7-2 to TRBJ1-2, with D possibly matching TRBD1 (5 bases). Trimming left V 1 base short and J 8 bases short, with 14 bases between. Looked up from germline, CDR1 is SGHTA and CDR2 is FQGNSA. The length of the CDR3 is 14 residues. The CDR3 sequence: CASSLVAGSRGYTF. CDR3 in DNA: TGTGCCAGCAGCTTAGTAGCAGGGTCGAGAGGCTACACCTTC.

This chain links TRBV27 with TRBJ1-5; tentative D call: TRBD1 (5 bases). In germline, CDR1 is MNHEY, CDR2 SMNVEV (reference sequence). Trimming left V 6 bases short and J 2 bases short, with 14 bases between. This CDR3 region has 15 residues. CDR3: CASSRGTPGNQPQHF. The CDR3, as DNA: TGTGCCAGCAGCCGCGGGACCCCTGGCAATCAGCCCCAGCATTTT.

J is TRBJ1-5 and V is TRBV7-2; weak D call: TRBD1 (5 bases). Trimming cost V 5 bases and J 2 bases, with 7 bases left between them. The CDR3 loop spans 13 amino acids. Germline V lookup: CDR1 SGHTA, CDR2 FQGNSA. CDR3 in DNA: TGTGCCAGCAGCACCAGGGGCAATCAGCCCCAGCATTTT. Its translation: CASSTRGNQPQHF.

The V gene is TRBV5-5, the J gene TRBJ1-2; tentative D call: TRBD1 (5 bases). Between the trimmed V and J ends, which lost 4 bases and 6 bases, there was a span of 13 bases. Germline CDR1 is SGHKS and CDR2 is YYEKEE (reference sequence). This CDR3 is 13 amino acids long. The CDR3 loop reads CASSIRVSHGYTF. Written as DNA, the CDR3 is TGTGCCAGCAGCATCAGGGTTTCACATGGCTACACCTTC.

The gene calls are TRBV9 and TRBJ1-2; TRBD1 is a possible D gene (6 bases). Trimming removed 4 bases at V and 9 bases at J, with 16 bases between. The CDR3 loop spans 13 amino acids. Germline CDR1 is SGDLS and CDR2 is YYNGEE. This chain's CDR3 is CASSLGQGSSYTF. For the CDR3, the DNA is TGTGCCAGCAGCTTGGGGCAGGGGTCTAGCTACACCTTC.

V usage is TRBV7-9 and J usage is TRBJ2-6; 8 bases are a match to TRBD2. The CDR3 consists of 17 residues. With 5 bases clipped from V and 0 bases from J, the junction kept 6 bases outside the gene matches. Germline CDR1 and CDR2: SEHNR and FQNEAQ (reference sequence). Here the CDR3 DNA reads TGTGCCAGCAGCCGACAGCGGGGGAACTCTGGGGCCAACGTCCTGACTTTC. Its translation is CASSRQRGNSGANVLTF.

This chain links TRBV5-1 with TRBJ2-4, with D possibly being TRBD1 (5 bases). Between the trimmed V and J ends, which lost 0 bases and 0 bases, there was a span of 7 bases. From germline, CDR1 is SGHRS and CDR2 YFSETQ. The CDR3 loop spans 15 amino acids. CDR3 sequence (DNA): TGCGCCAGCAGCTTGGCAGGGCTAGCCAAAAACATTCAGTACTTC. This codes for CASSLAGLAKNIQYF.

The chain recombines TRBV14 with TRBJ1-6, with 11 positions matching TRBD1. Trimming cost V 1 base and J 9 bases; bases outside gene matches: 8. CDR1 is SGHDN, CDR2 FVKESK, per germline. The CDR3 runs 17 residues. This chain's CDR3 is CASSQGDRGIDGSPLHF. CDR3 DNA: TGTGCCAGCAGCCAAGGGGACAGGGGGATCGACGGTTCACCCCTCCACTTT.

The CDR3 bases are TGTGCCAGCAGTTACTCGCAGGGAAGGACAGGGGGCAATCAGCCCCAGCATTTT. This encodes CASSYSQGRTGGNQPQHF. The rearrangement links TRBV6-2 or TRBV6-3 to TRBJ1-5, with 9 bases matching TRBD1. The V segment lost 0 bases and the J segment 2 bases; nucleotides outside the gene matches: 8. Germline CDR1 reads MNHEY; CDR2 reads SVGEGT. This CDR3 contains 18 residues.

The gene calls are TRBV7-3 and TRBJ2-3, with 8 bases that match TRBD2. CDR3 size: 13 residues. Trimming at V came to 9 bases and at J to 5 bases, leaving 7 bases not matched to a gene. The germline V gene encodes CDR1 SGHTA and CDR2 FQGTGA. The CDR3 bases are TGTGCCAGTTCCGGGGGGGCCAGAGATACGCAGTATTTT. The encoded protein is CASSGGARDTQYF.

V gene TRBV6-5 combines with J gene TRBJ1-1; 10 bases are a match to TRBD1. Germline V gene data show CDR1 as MNHEY and CDR2 as SVGAGI. V lost 5 bases to trimming and J lost 0 bases; unmatched junction nucleotides: 3. The CDR3 extends over 15 amino acids. The CDR3 sequence: CASSRDRGVNTEAFF. The CDR3 coding sequence is TGTGCCAGCAGTCGGGACAGGGGAGTGAACACTGAAGCTTTCTTT.

The gene calls are TRBV28 and TRBJ2-7; TRBD2 aligns across 14 bases. V was pared by 4 bases and J by 0 bases, with 8 bases of the junction left unmatched. The CDR3 loop spans 18 amino acids. The germline CDR1 and CDR2 sequences are MDHEN and SYDVKM. The CDR3 nucleotides read TGTGCCAGCAGTTGGACTAGCGGGAGGCCATCTGACTCCTACGAGCAGTACTTC. This codes for CASSWTSGRPSDSYEQYF.

The chain recombines TRBV24-1 with TRBJ1-6, with D possibly being TRBD1 (5 bases). Trimming cost V 8 bases and J 9 bases, with 22 bases left between them. Germline CDR1 is KGHDR and CDR2 is SFDVKD. This CDR3 has 16 residues. For the CDR3, the DNA is TGTGCCACCACGGGGGGGAGGGAAGGGCCGGGTTCACCCCTCCACTTT. As protein: CATTGGREGPGSPLHF.

The chain combines TRBV11-3 with TRBJ2-7; D is perhaps TRBD2 (6 bases). The germline gives CDR1 SGHNT, CDR2 YENEEA. This CDR3 has 14 residues. V was clipped by 6 bases and J by 3 bases, with 15 bases between them. As DNA, the CDR3 is TGTGCCAGCAGGCACCCTCGAGCGGGCTACGAGCAGTACTTC. Residues: CASRHPRAGYEQYF. Based on the CDR3 plus reference TRBV11-3 and TRBJ2-7, the full variable domain is EAGVVQSPRYKIIEKKQPVAFWCNPISGHNTLYWYLQNLGQGPELLIRYENEEAVDDSQLPKDRFSAERLKGVDSTLKIQPAELGDSAVYLCASRHPRAGYEQYFGPGTRLTVT.

This chain connects TRBV5-1 to TRBJ2-1, with D perhaps matching TRBD2 (5 bases). The CDR3 is made up of 15 amino acids. The germline gives CDR1 SGHRS, CDR2 YFSETQ. Trimming pared 0 bases from V and 5 bases from J, leaving 12 bases between. CDR3 in amino acids: CASSLALAVHNEQFF. CDR3 DNA: TGCGCCAGCAGCTTGGCCCTAGCCGTACACAATGAGCAGTTCTTC.

This chain connects TRBV9 to TRBJ2-3, with 9 nucleotides matching TRBD2. Germline loops: CDR1 SGDLS, CDR2 YYNGEE. The junction had 9 bases not matched to a gene; V was cut back by 3 bases and J by 7 bases. This CDR3 is built from 15 residues. The CDR3 bases are TGTGCCAGCAGCGCTATGGGACTAGCAACTAATACGCAGTATTTT. Residues: CASSAMGLATNTQYF. Using reference TRBV9 and TRBJ2-3 for the parts outside the CDR3, the full variable domain is DSGVTQTPKHLITATGQRVTLRCSPRSGDLSVYWYQQSLDQGLQFLIQYYNGEERAKGNILERFSAQQFPDLHSELNLSSLELGDSALYFCASSAMGLATNTQYFGPGTRLTVL.

The chain employs TRBV20-1 and TRBJ1-2; no clear D gene. CDR1 and CDR2 (germline): DFQATT, SNEGSKA (reference sequence). The CDR3 covers 9 residues. The CDR3 protein is CRGGVGYTF. The CDR3 bases are TGCAGGGGCGGGGTTGGCTACACCTTC.

J is TRBJ1-4 and V is TRBV6-1; D is perhaps TRBD1 (6 bases). Trimming removed 4 bases from V and 0 bases from J, with 15 bases in between. CDR3 length equals 17 residues. CDR1 and CDR2 from the germline V gene are MNHNS and SASEGT. The CDR3 DNA reads as TGTGCCAGCAGTGGCCCCGGACAGTACCCAACTAATGAAAAACTGTTTTTT. Its protein product is CASSGPGQYPTNEKLFF.

V is TRBV2 and J is TRBJ2-6; maybe TRBD2 (7 bases). Germline CDR1 SNHLY, CDR2 FYNNEI. This CDR3 region has 18 residues. V lost 2 bases, J lost 0 bases, and 14 bases lay in between. The CDR3 sequence: CASSERGGPSSGANVLTF. The DNA for the CDR3 is TGTGCCAGCAGTGAAAGGGGGGGACCTAGCTCTGGGGCCAACGTCCTGACTTTC.

The chain is built from TRBV6-4 and TRBJ1-5; D is possibly TRBD1 (5 bases). The germline CDR1 and CDR2 sequences are MRHNA and SNTAGT. Trimming shortened V by 4 bases and J by 7 bases, and 11 bases separated the two germline ends. This CDR3 is 13 amino acids long. CDR3 nucleotides: TGTGCCAGCAGTGGGGGGGTCGGGCAGCCCCAGCATTTT. Translation: CASSGGVGQPQHF.

Only a few counts were recorded for this clone. CDR3 amino acids: CASSQEPGRYYGYTF. The CDR3 DNA reads TGTGCCAGCAGCCAAGAACCAGGGAGGTACTATGGCTACACCTTC. This chain connects TRBV4-2 to TRBJ1-2; D possibly corresponds to TRBD1 (5 bases). V shed 0 bases and J shed 3 bases, with 11 bases lying between them. The CDR3 contains 15 residues. Germline lookup yields CDR1 LGHNA and CDR2 YNFKEQ.

This sequence joins TRBV10-3 and TRBJ1-4; 7 nucleotides align to TRBD1. In germline, CDR1 is ENHRY, CDR2 SYGVKD. After removal of 6 bases from V and 8 bases from J, the junction contained 9 bases not matched to a gene. This CDR3 contains 14 residues. Here the CDR3 DNA reads TGTGCCATCAGAGATGACAGGGTGGGGGAAAAACTGTTTTTT. Its protein product is CAIRDDRVGEKLFF.

The rearrangement links TRBV5-4 to TRBJ2-2; 8 nucleotides align to TRBD1. The CDR3 spans 15 residues. After removal of 4 bases from V and 0 bases from J, the junction contained 2 bases not matched to a gene. Germline CDR1 and CDR2: SGHNT and YYREEE (reference sequence). The CDR3 region has the DNA TGTGCCAGCAGCGGGACAGGCCCGAACACCGGGGAGCTGTTTTTT. Its translation is CASSGTGPNTGELFF.

The J gene is TRBJ2-5, the V gene TRBV5-4; 9 nucleotides align to TRBD2. The germline V gene encodes CDR1 SGHNT and CDR2 YYREEE (reference sequence). The CDR3 totals 15 residues. The V and J ends lost 1 base and 5 bases, in that order; junction bases with no gene match: 6. The CDR3 region is CASSLPIAGVETQYF. Written as DNA, the CDR3 is TGTGCCAGCAGCTTGCCCATAGCGGGAGTTGAGACCCAGTACTTC.

The rearrangement joins TRBV7-6 to TRBJ2-3, with D possibly TRBD2 on 7 matching bases. The V and J ends lost 5 bases and 6 bases respectively, with 24 bases between them. Germline V gene lookup returns CDR1 SGHVS and CDR2 FNYEAQ. CDR3 size: 17 residues. DNA for the CDR3: TGTGCCAGCAGCGGAGACGGAGGGCGGGGGCCAGGGGATACGCAGTATTTT. Translated, it gives CASSGDGGRGPGDTQYF.

The sample holds a few counts of this clone. The chain joins TRBV7-2 to TRBJ2-2; the match to TRBD1 covers 10 bases. The germline gives CDR1 SGHTA, CDR2 FQGNSA. V dropped 5 bases and J dropped 9; count of bases not matched to a gene: 12. CDR3 size: 16 residues. CDR3 amino acids: CASSATTGGGFRELFF. The DNA for the CDR3 is TGTGCCAGCAGCGCAACGACAGGGGGCGGCTTTAGGGAGCTGTTTTTT.

The chain is built from TRBV6-5 and TRBJ1-2, with D perhaps TRBD1 (5 bases). V lost 4 bases and J 7 bases, leaving 19 bases between the germline ends. Germline-derived CDR1 and CDR2 are MNHEY and SVGAGI. This CDR3 contains 15 residues. CDR3 region: CASSWRDPSRGGYTF. In nucleotides, the CDR3 is TGTGCCAGCAGTTGGCGGGACCCATCACGAGGTGGCTACACCTTC.

This clone was observed a few times. The chain couples TRBV5-1 to TRBJ1-6, with 11 bases identical to TRBD1. Germline V CDR1 and CDR2: SGHRS, YFSETQ. The CDR3 runs 15 residues. Unmatched junction bases numbered 6, after V lost 4 bases and J lost 9 bases. The CDR3 loop is CASSPRTGGGSPLHF. The CDR3 bases are TGCGCCAGCAGCCCCCGGACAGGGGGCGGTTCACCCCTCCACTTT.

This chain joins TRBV4-1 and TRBJ1-4; D gene uncertain. Germline-derived CDR1 and CDR2 are MGHRA and YSYEKL. The CDR3 extends over 15 amino acids. With 1 base removed from V and 1 base from J, the gap between germline ends came to 7 bases. This CDR3 reads CASSQAGGTNEKLFF. Written as DNA, the CDR3 is TGCGCCAGCAGCCAAGCCGGCGGAACTAATGAAAAACTGTTTTTT.

CDR3 DNA: TGTGCCAGCAGCTCGGGGGGACAGGGGAACATTCAGTACTTC. Protein sequence: CASSSGGQGNIQYF. The rearrangement joins TRBV5-8 to TRBJ2-4; TRBD1 agrees at 10 bases. The CDR3 consists of 14 residues. The germline V gene encodes CDR1 SGHTS and CDR2 YDEGEE. V gave up 3 bases and J gave up 7 bases; unmatched junction bases: 4.